This entry features one TCR beta chain sequence. Germline V gene lookup returns CDR1 LGHNT and CDR2 FRNRAP. The CDR3 extends over 15 amino acids. Trimming at V came to 1 base and at J to 3 bases, leaving 3 bases not matched to a gene. This record belongs to a study of blood T cell repertoires in COVID-19. Clones were read by immunoSEQ multiplex PCR, and TCRdb kept only the in-frame ones, dropping some. The sample comprises more than 50,000 clones, 90% of which are singletons, and under 9% rests with the top ten. This TCR derives from a woman aged 35 to 49 with active COVID-19. The sample was peripheral blood. The rearrangement links TRBV12-5 to TRBJ2-3, with 8 positions matching TRBD1. The DNA for the CDR3 is TGTGCTAGTGGTTTGGGGGGACAGGAGACAGATACGCAGTATTTT. Residues: CASGLGGQETDTQYF.